This is a list of T cell receptor beta chains from one sample in a study of T-cell reconstitution after alpha-beta-depleted transplantation in children. TCRdb passed the PCR reads through MiXCR, listing each CDR3 protein once. Of 490,000 or so distinct CDR3 sequences in the sample, about 11% are singletons; the top ten hold about 2%. Source: PBMCs, taken before TCRalphabeta/CD19-depleted stem cell transplant. The receptors derive from a child younger than 10 with inherited bone marrow failure, due to receive a stem cell transplant. Both conserved end residues are part of each CDR3. Each record gives: D gene, V gene, clone size, J gene, CDR3 protein, CDR3 DNA. D genes are given only for firm matches. For some rows the clone size is stated as once, few or many, or as a class when expanded; others skip it.

>-|TRBV29-1|many|TRBJ2-5
CSVKLTAYQETQYF
TGCAGCGTGAAATTGACCGCGTACCAAGAGACCCAGTACTTC
>-|TRBV7-9|many|TRBJ1-4
CASSLLNEKLFF
TGTGCCAGCAGCTTACTGAATGAAAAACTGTTTTTT
>-|TRBV12-3/TRBV12-4|-|TRBJ2-1
CASSLAPLREQFF
TGTGCCAGCAGTTTAGCGCCTCTCAGAGAGCAGTTCTTC
>-|TRBV9|many|TRBJ2-2
CASKNWSGELFF
TGTGCCAGCAAAAATTGGTCCGGGGAGCTGTTTTTT
>TRBD2|TRBV12-3/TRBV12-4|-|TRBJ2-4
CASSFSGLAGRALAKNIQYF
TGTGCCAGCAGTTTCTCTGGACTAGCGGGACGGGCTTTAGCCAAAAACATTCAGTACTTC
>-|TRBV2|many|TRBJ1-2
CASSEGQLSGYTF
TGTGCCAGCAGTGAAGGCCAACTCTCTGGCTACACCTTC
>-|TRBV24-1|many|TRBJ1-5
CATAGRTSNQPQHF
TGTGCCACAGCCGGACGGACTAGCAATCAGCCCCAGCATTTT
>TRBD1|TRBV11-2|few|TRBJ1-4
CASTPLGTVKEKLFF
TGTGCCAGCACCCCTCTCGGGACAGTAAAAGAAAAACTGTTTTTT
>-|TRBV6-5|many|TRBJ1-2
CASRRTYGNYGYTF
TGTGCCAGCAGGCGGACCTACGGCAACTATGGCTACACCTTC
>TRBD2|TRBV5-1|few|TRBJ2-1
CASSLVGGRHDNEQFF
TGCGCCAGCAGCTTGGTTGGCGGGAGGCATGACAATGAGCAGTTCTTC
>-|TRBV28|many|TRBJ2-3
CASSPGGDTQYF
TGTGCCAGCAGTCCCGGTGGAGATACGCAGTATTTT
>TRBD2|TRBV7-2|many|TRBJ2-7
CASSFKLAETYEQYF
TGTGCCAGCAGCTTTAAACTAGCGGAGACCTACGAGCAGTACTTC
>-|TRBV27|many|TRBJ2-7
CASSLSPLLAEYEQYF
TGTGCCAGCAGTTTATCTCCCCTTTTGGCGGAGTACGAGCAGTACTTC
>-|TRBV3-1|many|TRBJ2-1
CASSLFARQIRNEQFF
TGTGCCAGCAGCCTGTTCGCGCGTCAGATCCGCAATGAGCAGTTCTTC
>-|TRBV3-1|few|TRBJ1-3
CASSQGRPTTFRSGNTIYF
TGTGCCAGCAGCCAAGGAAGGCCAACGACATTCCGGTCCGGAAACACCATATATTTT
>-|TRBV15|many|TRBJ2-7
CATSRSAGSGFYEQYF
TGTGCCACCAGCAGGTCTGCGGGAAGTGGGTTCTACGAGCAGTACTTC
>-|TRBV29-1|many|TRBJ2-3
CSVEGLLGTGFPHPTDTQYF
TGCAGCGTTGAAGGGCTCTTGGGAACAGGGTTTCCCCACCCCACAGATACGCAGTATTTT
>TRBD1|TRBV20-1|many|TRBJ2-7
CIAPKQGARYEQYF
TGCATTGCCCCGAAACAGGGGGCGCGATACGAGCAGTACTTC
>-|TRBV12-3/TRBV12-4|many|TRBJ2-1
CASSLGPVNEQFF
TGTGCCAGCAGTTTAGGGCCTGTCAATGAGCAGTTCTTC
>-|TRBV5-1|many|TRBJ2-5
CASSLQGWETQYF
TGCGCCAGCAGCTTGCAAGGGTGGGAGACCCAGTACTTC
>TRBD1|TRBV7-9|few|TRBJ2-1
CASSSPKGQYNEQFF
TGTGCCAGCAGCTCCCCGAAGGGACAGTACAATGAGCAGTTCTTC
>-|TRBV27|many|TRBJ1-1
CASSLWMGSNTEAFF
TGTGCCAGCAGTTTGTGGATGGGATCGAACACTGAAGCTTTCTTT
>-|TRBV4-2|many|TRBJ1-6
CASSPLSHSPLHF
TGTGCCAGCAGCCCGTTATCACATTCACCCCTCCACTTT
>TRBD1|TRBV11-3|many|TRBJ2-4
CASSLSFPGQGHAVDIQYF
TGTGCCAGCAGCCTCAGCTTCCCGGGACAGGGGCATGCGGTGGACATTCAGTACTTC
>TRBD1|TRBV20-1|many|TRBJ1-5
CSASYTGQGGQPQHF
TGCAGTGCGTCCTATACGGGACAGGGAGGTCAGCCCCAGCATTTT
>TRBD2|TRBV20-1|-|TRBJ2-6
CSAPRGLADYRANVLTF
TGCAGTGCCCCACGCGGACTAGCGGACTATCGGGCCAACGTCCTGACTTTC
>TRBD2|TRBV20-1|many|TRBJ2-1
CSARALAGGTSYNEQFF
TGCAGTGCTAGAGCACTAGCGGGAGGGACTTCCTACAATGAGCAGTTCTTC
>TRBD2|TRBV2|-|TRBJ2-1
CASCATLGLAGAESEQFF
TGTGCCAGCTGTGCGACATTGGGACTAGCGGGAGCAGAGAGTGAGCAGTTCTTC
>-|TRBV30|few|TRBJ1-1
CAWSVLMRSGNTEAFF
TGTGCCTGGAGTGTACTTATGCGGTCAGGGAACACTGAAGCTTTCTTT
>TRBD2|TRBV5-1|many|TRBJ2-1
CASSLFGTSGRADNEQFF
TGCGCCAGCAGCTTGTTTGGGACTAGCGGGAGGGCCGACAATGAGCAGTTCTTC
>TRBD1|TRBV5-1|many|TRBJ2-2
CASSKDRGSTGELFF
TGCGCCAGCAGCAAAGACAGGGGGTCCACCGGGGAGCTGTTTTTT